The clone carrying this TCR beta chain was found many times. Germline trimming cut 0 bases from V and 2 bases from J; bases unmatched to any gene: 4. Germline CDR1 reads SGHRS; CDR2 reads YFSETQ. The CDR3 is made up of 15 amino acids. The sample is drawn from a study of Graves' ophthalmopathy and Graves' hyperthyroidism. Amplifying from RNA transcripts, the study obtained TCR beta CDR3 regions. The first-round RT-PCR employed HTBI primers together with the Qiagen OneStep RT-PCR kit. A multiplex PCR was then performed as the second round. MiXCR, applied by TCRdb to the multiplex PCR reads, yields one record per CDR3 protein. The sample carries 150,000 to 200,000 distinct CDR3 sequences, more than 30% recorded once.

The chain uses TRBV5-1 and TRBJ2-7, with 8 positions matching TRBD1. This receptor was obtained from a middle-aged woman with Graves' ophthalmopathy. Specimen: peripheral blood. CDR3 sequence: CASSLGGQGTYEQYF. The CDR3 nucleotides are TGCGCCAGCAGCTTGGGCGGACAGGGAACCTACGAGCAGTACTTC.